What follows are 19 T cell receptor beta chains derived from one specimen sequenced in a study of CD8 T cells in Susac syndrome. Reverse transcription used roughly 0.5 to 1 ug RNA and random hexamers. TCRdb recomputed calls from the immunoSEQ multiplex PCR reads with MiXCR, one row per CDR3 protein. The sample includes about 430,000 distinct CDR3 sequences, around 85% seen only once; the top ten take around 0.12%. The sequencing input was CD8+ T cells from PBMCs. The receptors here all came from a human donor with multiple sclerosis.

This clonotype was recorded at least ten times. The CDR3 loop reads CASSLSGTEAFF. Here the CDR3 DNA reads TGTGCCAGCAGCCTATCAGGGACTGAAGCTTTCTTT. This chain links TRBV12-3 or TRBV12-4 with TRBJ1-1, with a possible D match to TRBD1 (5 bases). This CDR3 spans 12 amino acids. V gave up 6 bases and J gave up 5 bases, with 10 bases separating them.

The rearrangement joins TRBV5-1 to TRBJ2-1, with 8 nucleotides matching TRBD2. V lost 4 bases to trimming and J lost 7 bases; unmatched junction nucleotides: 13. The germline V gene has CDR1 SGHRS and CDR2 YFSETQ. The CDR3 spans 16 residues. In nucleotides, the CDR3 is TGCGCCAGCAGCCTCAGCGGGAGCATCTTGGGGAATGAGCAGTTCTTC. Residues: CASSLSGSILGNEQFF.

V gene TRBV28 combines with J gene TRBJ1-1; tentative D call: TRBD1 (6 bases). V dropped 6 bases and J dropped 1 base, with 15 bases sitting between them. CDR3 size: 15 residues. The germline gives CDR1 MDHEN, CDR2 SYDVKM. The CDR3 sequence is CASRPSETGNTEAFF. The DNA for the CDR3 is TGTGCCAGCAGACCCTCGGAGACAGGGAACACTGAAGCTTTCTTT.

The chain couples TRBV19 to TRBJ1-2; weak D call: TRBD1 (5 bases). The CDR3 extends over 13 amino acids. Germline V gives CDR1 LNHDA, CDR2 SQIVND (reference sequence). V lost 7 bases to trimming and J lost 8 bases, with 17 bases between them. In nucleotides, the CDR3 is TGTGCCAGTAACCTTAAGGGACTTCGGGGCTACACCTTC. Its protein product is CASNLKGLRGYTF.

The genes are TRBV27 and TRBJ2-7; the match to TRBD2 covers 12 bases. The CDR3 runs 17 residues. Germline CDR1 reads MNHEY; CDR2 reads SMNVEV (reference sequence). V dropped 4 bases and J dropped 2; count of bases not matched to a gene: 9. CDR3 region: CASSSADLAGGPYEQYF. In DNA, the CDR3 is TGTGCCAGCAGTTCAGCGGATCTAGCGGGAGGGCCCTACGAGCAGTACTTC.

The CDR3 DNA sequence: TGTGCCAGCAGCGTCACCACCGGGGCTCGCTCCTACGAGCAGTACTTC. Its protein product is CASSVTTGARSYEQYF. This sequence joins TRBV9 and TRBJ2-7, with D possibly called TRBD1 or TRBD2 (5 bases each). This CDR3 has 16 residues. The V end was cut by 2 bases, the J end by 0 bases, with 15 bases between. Germline CDR1 and CDR2: SGDLS and YYNGEE.

The chain is built from TRBV6-1 and TRBJ2-2; TRBD2 aligns across 7 bases. This CDR3 has 16 residues. V lost 6 bases to trimming and J lost 0 bases; unmatched junction nucleotides: 7. Germline values: CDR1 MNHNS, CDR2 SASEGT. CDR3 protein: CASRPLAETNTGELFF. CDR3 in DNA: TGTGCCAGCAGACCCCTAGCGGAAACGAACACCGGGGAGCTGTTTTTT.

The CDR3 sequence is CASSILADNEQFF. CDR3 DNA sequence: TGTGCCAGCAGTATACTAGCGGACAATGAGCAGTTCTTC. This sequence joins TRBV25-1 and TRBJ2-1, with 8 bases that match TRBD2. The germline gives CDR1 MGHDK, CDR2 SYGVNS. The CDR3 is made up of 13 amino acids. Unmatched junction bases numbered 2, after V lost 5 bases and J lost 5 bases.

This clonotype was counted once. The V gene is TRBV7-9, the J gene TRBJ2-1; D unresolved. Between the trimmed V and J ends, which lost 3 bases and 5 bases, there was a span of 14 bases. From germline, CDR1 is SEHNR and CDR2 FQNEAQ (reference sequence). The CDR3 spans 15 residues. In DNA, the CDR3 is TGTGCCAGCAGCTTCAGCCAGTTAGTTGACAATGAGCAGTTCTTC. Amino acids: CASSFSQLVDNEQFF.

This chain uses TRBV28 with TRBJ2-3, with a possible D match to TRBD2 (6 bases). The V gene lost 2 bases and the J gene lost 6 bases, with 18 bases spanning the gap. CDR1 and CDR2 (germline): MDHEN, SYDVKM. There are 16 residues in the CDR3. The chain's CDR3 is CASSLPLADPLDTQYF. The CDR3 DNA is TGTGCCAGCAGTTTACCCTTAGCGGACCCACTCGATACGCAGTATTTT. Together with reference TRBV28 and TRBJ2-3, the CDR3 gives the full variable domain: DVKVTQSSRYLVKRTGEKVFLECVQDMDHENMFWYRQDPGLGLRLIYFSYDVKMKEKGDIPEGYSVSREKKERFSLILESASTNQTSMYLCASSLPLADPLDTQYFGPGTRLTVL.

The chain uses TRBV19 and TRBJ2-1, with a weak D call TRBD2 (6 bases). Deletions cut 7 bases from V and 8 bases from J, with 15 bases between. The germline V gene encodes CDR1 LNHDA and CDR2 SQIVND (reference sequence). The CDR3 runs 13 residues. Here the CDR3 reads CASTRESGDEQFF. The CDR3 nucleotides are TGTGCCAGTACCCGGGAGTCGGGGGATGAGCAGTTCTTC.

The genes are TRBV5-5 and TRBJ1-2; 7 bases are shared with TRBD1. CDR1 is SGHKS and CDR2 is YYEKEE in the germline V gene (reference sequence). The CDR3 is made up of 18 amino acids. Trimming at V came to 2 bases and at J to 0 bases, leaving 13 bases not matched to a gene. The CDR3 spells CASSFAGTDEFSNYGYTF. The CDR3 coding sequence is TGTGCCAGCAGCTTCGCCGGGACAGACGAGTTTTCTAACTATGGCTACACCTTC.

The chain joins TRBV11-1 to TRBJ2-7; 7 bases map to TRBD1. With 5 bases clipped from V and 6 bases from J, the junction kept 13 bases outside the gene matches. The V gene's germline CDR1 is SGHAT and CDR2 FQDESV (reference sequence). CDR3 length: 15 amino acids. For the CDR3, the DNA is TGTGCCAGCAGCCCCACCGACAGGGAATCGGCCGAGCAGTACTTC. Encoded protein: CASSPTDRESAEQYF.

This chain connects TRBV7-3 to TRBJ1-1, with a tentative D call TRBD1 (5 bases). V lost 0 bases and J 1 base, leaving 9 bases between the germline ends. The germline gives CDR1 SGHTA, CDR2 FQGTGA. The CDR3 sequence is 15 residues long. CDR3 bases: TGTGCCAGCAGCTTAACTCCGGGGGAGAACACTGAAGCTTTCTTT. It codes for CASSLTPGENTEAFF.

This clonotype was seen only a few times. This chain uses TRBV6-1 with TRBJ1-1; TRBD1 matches at 8 bases. The germline V gene encodes CDR1 MNHNS and CDR2 SASEGT. With V trimmed by 5 bases and J by 4 bases, 9 bases remained unmatched. This CDR3 is built from 15 residues. CDR3 in DNA: TGTGCCAGCAGTTACCAGACAGGGGATGGCACTGAAGCTTTCTTT. This sequence encodes CASSYQTGDGTEAFF.

This chain links TRBV7-9 with TRBJ1-1; no reliable D call. Trimming took 1 base from V and 1 from J, leaving 7 bases between them. Looked up from germline, CDR1 is SEHNR and CDR2 is FQNEAQ (reference sequence). The CDR3 totals 14 residues. In DNA form, the CDR3 reads TGTGCCAGCAGCTTAGTTATGGGGAACACTGAAGCTTTCTTT. Translation gives CASSLVMGNTEAFF. The full variable domain, its missing parts supplied by reference TRBV7-9 and TRBJ1-1, is DTGVSQNPRHKITKRGQNVTFRCDPISEHNRLYWYRQTLGQGPEFLTYFQNEAQLEKSRLLSDRFSAERPKGSFSTLEIQRTEQGDSAMYLCASSLVMGNTEAFFGQGTRLTVV.

The chain combines TRBV7-8 with TRBJ2-5, with TRBD2 matching 8 bases. This CDR3 is built from 12 residues. J gave up 5 bases and V 4 bases, and 0 bases lay outside the gene matches. The V gene's germline CDR1 is SGHVS and CDR2 FQNEAQ. CDR3 loop: CASSSGGETQYF. Written as DNA, the CDR3 is TGTGCCAGCAGCTCGGGAGGGGAGACCCAGTACTTC. The full variable domain, with the rest looked up from reference TRBV7-8 and TRBJ2-5, is GAGVSQSPRYKVAKRGQDVALRCDPISGHVSLFWYQQALGQGPEFLTYFQNEAQLDKSGLPSDRFFAERPEGSVSTLKIQRTQQEDSAVYLCASSSGGETQYFGPGTRLLVL.

The V call is TRBV10-3, the J call TRBJ2-1; weak D call: TRBD1 (5 bases). CDR1 ENHRY and CDR2 SYGVKD come from the germline V gene. The CDR3 totals 12 residues. V was clipped by 9 bases and J by 7 bases, with 13 bases between them. The CDR3 region is CAMADQGNEQFF. DNA for the CDR3: TGTGCCATGGCTGACCAGGGAAATGAGCAGTTCTTC.

This chain uses TRBV6-5 with TRBJ2-3; 14 bases align to TRBD2. The CDR3 has 18 residues. V gave up 0 bases and J gave up 6 bases; unmatched junction bases: 8. Germline V lookup: CDR1 MNHEY, CDR2 SVGAGI. The chain's CDR3 is CASSYSIRTSGRMDTQYF. The CDR3 DNA sequence: TGTGCCAGCAGTTACTCGATCAGGACTAGCGGGAGGATGGATACGCAGTATTTT.